The rows below give T cell receptor beta chains drawn from one sample of a study of blood T cell repertoires in COVID-19. Profiled with immunoSEQ multiplex PCR; TCRdb holds only in-frame clones, not every one. The sample holds about 250,000 clones, 80% to 85% seen once. The sequencing sample was made of peripheral blood. Receptors originate from a man aged 50 to 60 with active or convalescent COVID-19. The CDR3 runs from the conserved cysteine through the conserved F or W. A D gene is named only where the DNA matches it firmly. Rows may omit the clone size; those that give it use once, few, many or a size class.

J,D,V,size,DNA,CDR3
TRBJ2-5,TRBD2,TRBV2,NA,TGTGCCAGCAGTGCTGCTAGCGGGGGGAGGGAGACCCAGTACTTC,CASSAASGGRETQYF
TRBJ2-2,NA,TRBV6-5,NA,TGTGCCAGCAGTTACCGGACACCTTTCACCGGGGAGCTGTTTTTT,CASSYRTPFTGELFF
TRBJ1-2,TRBD1,TRBV2,NA,TGTGCCAGCAGAAGGGGACAGGGGAACTATGGCTACACCTTC,CASRRGQGNYGYTF
TRBJ1-2,TRBD1,TRBV5-6,NA,TGTGCCAGCAGCTGGGACAGGGGCATAGATGGCTACACCTTC,CASSWDRGIDGYTF
TRBJ2-2,TRBD1,TRBV4-3,NA,TGCGCCAGCAGCCAGTTCTTCGGACAGGCCGGGGAGCTGTTTTTT,CASSQFFGQAGELFF
TRBJ1-4,TRBD1,TRBV29-1,NA,TGCAGCGTTGCCCGTGGGACAGGGCTAGAGGAAAAACTGTTTTTT,CSVARGTGLEEKLFF
TRBJ2-7,TRBD2,TRBV7-2,NA,TGTGCCAGCAGCCCGACTAGCGGGGGCCCCCACGAGCAGTACTTC,CASSPTSGGPHEQYF
TRBJ1-1,TRBD1,TRBV18,few,TGTGCCAGCTCGTCGGCCGGGACAGCGAACACTGAAGCTTTCTTT,CASSSAGTANTEAFF
TRBJ2-3,TRBD2,TRBV5-1,NA,TGCGCCAGCAGCCGAGTACTAGCGGGGGATTCAGATACGCAGTATTTT,CASSRVLAGDSDTQYF
TRBJ1-1,NA,TRBV7-9,NA,TGTGCCAGCAGCCCCCTCCCGGAGTACACTGAAGCTTTCTTT,CASSPLPEYTEAFF
TRBJ2-3,TRBD1,TRBV7-3,NA,TGTGCCAGCAGCTCTAGACAGGGAGAGGATACGCAGTATTTT,CASSSRQGEDTQYF
TRBJ1-2,NA,TRBV19,NA,TGTGCCAGTAGTAAGGACTCCGGGACTCCAGCTTATGGCTACACCTTC,CASSKDSGTPAYGYTF
TRBJ1-4,NA,TRBV6-1,NA,TGTGCCAGCAGTGAATTTAGCAGGGTTAGAGAAAAACTGTTTTTT,CASSEFSRVREKLFF
TRBJ2-2,NA,TRBV6-2/TRBV6-3,NA,TGTGCCAGCAGTTACTCCTTCCGGGGGTTAAACACCGGGGAGCTGTTTTTT,CASSYSFRGLNTGELFF
TRBJ1-6,NA,TRBV2,NA,TGTGCCAGCAGTGACAGTTGGGGGGGGCTAAATTCACCCCTCCACTTT,CASSDSWGGLNSPLHF
TRBJ1-1,NA,TRBV5-8,NA,TGTGCCAGCAGCTCCCAACCGACAGGCACTGAAGCTTTCTTT,CASSSQPTGTEAFF
TRBJ1-5,NA,TRBV23-1,NA,TGCGCCAGCAGTCAGCCTCTAGGGGTAAAGGGCAATCAGCCCCAGCATTTT,CASSQPLGVKGNQPQHF
TRBJ2-5,NA,TRBV6-5,once,TGTGCCAGCAGTATTATGTTTCTGGAGACCCAGTACTTC,CASSIMFLETQYF
TRBJ2-5,NA,TRBV18,NA,TGTGCCAGCTCACCACTTCGCGGGAAAGAGACCCAGTACTTC,CASSPLRGKETQYF
TRBJ1-3,TRBD1,TRBV7-3,NA,TGTGCCAGCAGCTCAGGACAGGGGGCCTCTGGAAACACCATATATTTT,CASSSGQGASGNTIYF